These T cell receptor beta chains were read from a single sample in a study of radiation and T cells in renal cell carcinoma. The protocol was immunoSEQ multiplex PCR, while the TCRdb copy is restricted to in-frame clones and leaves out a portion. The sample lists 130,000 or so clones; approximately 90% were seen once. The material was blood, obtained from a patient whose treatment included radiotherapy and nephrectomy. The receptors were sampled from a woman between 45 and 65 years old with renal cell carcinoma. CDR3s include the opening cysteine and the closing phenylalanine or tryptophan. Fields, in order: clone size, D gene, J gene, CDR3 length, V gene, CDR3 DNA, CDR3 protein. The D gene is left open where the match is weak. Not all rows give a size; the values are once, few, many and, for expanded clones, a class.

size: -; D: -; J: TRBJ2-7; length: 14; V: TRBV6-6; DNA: TGTGCCAGCAGGACTGCGCGGGGGCAGGACGAGCAGTACTTC; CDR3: CASRTARGQDEQYF
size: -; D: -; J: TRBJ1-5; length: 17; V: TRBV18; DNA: TGTGCCAGCTCACCACAAACAGGTTCCGGGGGCAATCAGCCCCAGCATTTT; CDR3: CASSPQTGSGGNQPQHF
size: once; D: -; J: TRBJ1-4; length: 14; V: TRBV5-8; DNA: TGTGCCAGCAGCTTGGGGGGATCTAATGAAAAACTGTTTTTT; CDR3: CASSLGGSNEKLFF
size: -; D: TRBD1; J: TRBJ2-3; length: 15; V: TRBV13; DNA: TGTGCCAGCAGCCCCAGGGACAGCAGCACAGATACGCAGTATTTT; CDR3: CASSPRDSSTDTQYF
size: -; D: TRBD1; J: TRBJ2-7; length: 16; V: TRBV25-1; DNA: TGTGCCAGCAGTGGCCCCGGGACAGGGAATTTCTACGAGCAGTACTTC; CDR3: CASSGPGTGNFYEQYF
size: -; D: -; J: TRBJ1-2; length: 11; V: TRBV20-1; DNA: TGCAGTGCGTCACAGAACTATGGCTACACCTTC; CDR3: CSASQNYGYTF
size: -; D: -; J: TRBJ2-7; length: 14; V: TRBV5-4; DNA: TGTGCCAGCAGCTCAGCTCGGAGCTCCTACGAGCAGTACTTC; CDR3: CASSSARSSYEQYF
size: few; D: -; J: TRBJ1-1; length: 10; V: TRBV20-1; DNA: TGCAGTGCTAGAGAGGAGACAGCGTTTTTT; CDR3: CSAREETAFF
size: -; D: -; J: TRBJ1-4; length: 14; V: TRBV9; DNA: TGTGCCAGCAGCGTACAGGGGTTCAATGAAAAACTGTTTTTT; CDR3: CASSVQGFNEKLFF
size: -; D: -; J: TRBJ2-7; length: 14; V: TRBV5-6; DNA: TGTGCCAGCAGCTTGGGTCAGCCATCCTACGAGCAGTACTTC; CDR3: CASSLGQPSYEQYF
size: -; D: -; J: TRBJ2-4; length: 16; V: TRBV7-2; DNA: TGTGCCAGCAGCTTAACGGTCGCCGGGACCAAAAACATTCAGTACTTC; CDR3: CASSLTVAGTKNIQYF
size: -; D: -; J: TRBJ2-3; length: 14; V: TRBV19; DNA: TGTGCCACGCAAAAGGCGGGGAGCACAGATACGCAGTATTTT; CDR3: CATQKAGSTDTQYF
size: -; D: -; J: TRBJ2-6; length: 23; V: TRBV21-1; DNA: TGTGCCAGCAGCAAAAATCGCACTAGCGGGGGGCCCTTGTTTTCCTCTGGGGCCAACGTCCTGACTTTC; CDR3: CASSKNRTSGGPLFSSGANVLTF
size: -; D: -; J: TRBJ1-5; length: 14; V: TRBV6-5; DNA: TGTGCCAGCAGTTACGGGGGCCCCAATCAGCCCCAGCATTTT; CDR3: CASSYGGPNQPQHF
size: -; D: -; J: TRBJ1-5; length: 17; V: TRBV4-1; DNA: TGCGCCAGCAGCCAAGGGCCCCAACAGGGAAGGAGGCAGCCCCAGCATTTT; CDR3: CASSQGPQQGRRQPQHF
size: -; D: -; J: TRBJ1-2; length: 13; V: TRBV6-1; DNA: TGTGCCAGCAGTGAATGGACGGAGTATGGCTACACCTTC; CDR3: CASSEWTEYGYTF
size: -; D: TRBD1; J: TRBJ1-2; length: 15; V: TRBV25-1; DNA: TGTGCCAGCAGTGAATTTAACAGGGGCGGTCGTGGCTACACCTTC; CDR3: CASSEFNRGGRGYTF
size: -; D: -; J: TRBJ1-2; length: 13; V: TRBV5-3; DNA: TGTGCCAGCAGCTCTAGGGACATTGGTGGCTACACCTTC; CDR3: CASSSRDIGGYTF
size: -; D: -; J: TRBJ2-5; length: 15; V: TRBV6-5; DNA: TGTGCCAGCAGTTACTCGCGCGAGGGAACGGGGACCCAGTACTTC; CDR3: CASSYSREGTGTQYF
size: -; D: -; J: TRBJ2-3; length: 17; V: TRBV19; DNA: TGTGCCAGTAGTATTCAGGCTAGCCAGTTCGGGACAGATACGCAGTATTTT; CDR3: CASSIQASQFGTDTQYF
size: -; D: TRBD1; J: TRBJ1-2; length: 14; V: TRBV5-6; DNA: TGTGCCAGCAGCCCGGGACAGCGCTTCTATGGCTACACCTTC; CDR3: CASSPGQRFYGYTF
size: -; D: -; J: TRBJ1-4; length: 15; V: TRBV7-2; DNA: TGTGCCAGCAGCGGGACGGGGAGAGCTAATGAAAAACTGTTTTTT; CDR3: CASSGTGRANEKLFF
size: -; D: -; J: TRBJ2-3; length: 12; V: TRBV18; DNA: TGTGCCAGCTCACCTGTCACAGATACGCAGTATTTT; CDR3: CASSPVTDTQYF
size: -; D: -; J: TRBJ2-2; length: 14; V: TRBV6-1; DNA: TGTGCCAGCAGTGTTTGGGCGAACACCGGGGAGCTGTTTTTT; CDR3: CASSVWANTGELFF